The 23 T cell receptor beta chains in this list originate from one sample, sequenced in a study of CD8 T cells in Susac syndrome. The authors reverse transcribed roughly 0.5 to 1 ug RNA with random hexamers. Each CDR3 protein gets one entry after TCRdb re-called the immunoSEQ multiplex PCR reads with MiXCR. Here the sample spans 80,000 to 90,000 distinct CDR3 sequences, 85% to 95% being singletons. Sequences were obtained from CD8+ T cells from PBMCs. These receptors were collected from a human donor in good health.

The chain recombines TRBV15 with TRBJ2-3; possibly TRBD1 for D (5 bases). CDR3 length: 17 amino acids. The germline V and J ends were trimmed by 3 bases and 0 bases, with 16 bases remaining between them. Germline V gene data show CDR1 as LNHNV and CDR2 as YYDKDF (reference sequence). Here the CDR3 DNA reads TGTGCCACCAGCAGTCTTCGGACACTTACTAGCACAGATACGCAGTATTTT. This translates into CATSSLRTLTSTDTQYF.

The chain links TRBV13 to TRBJ2-5; tentatively, D is TRBD2 (7 bases). The length of the CDR3 is 16 residues. V lost 4 bases and J lost 2, with 17 bases in between. Germline loops: CDR1 PRHDT, CDR2 FYEKMQ (reference sequence). This chain's CDR3 is CASSSNRDYPQETQYF. As DNA, the CDR3 is TGTGCCAGCAGCTCCAACAGGGACTATCCACAAGAGACCCAGTACTTC.

CDR3: CASSLVVGNEKLFF. The CDR3 coding sequence is TGTGCCAGCAGCTTAGTTGTCGGGAATGAAAAACTGTTTTTT. V gene TRBV7-6 combines with J gene TRBJ1-4; D remains ambiguous. The CDR3 has 14 amino acids. CDR1 and CDR2 (germline): SGHVS, FNYEAQ. V lost 1 base and J 5 bases, leaving 8 bases between the germline ends.

The chain has TRBV14 and TRBJ2-2; D is unclear. The CDR3 extends over 14 amino acids. From germline, CDR1 is SGHDN and CDR2 FVKESK. V lost 2 bases and J lost 7, with 11 bases in between. CDR3 amino acids: CASSQIDTRGELFF. The CDR3 coding sequence is TGTGCCAGCAGCCAAATAGACACGCGCGGGGAGCTGTTTTTT.

This chain connects TRBV27 to TRBJ2-6; the match to TRBD1 covers 11 bases. J gave up 3 bases and V 6 bases, and 10 bases lay outside the gene matches. The CDR3 is 18 amino acids. CDR1 is MNHEY, CDR2 SMNVEV, per germline (reference sequence). CDR3 DNA sequence: TGTGCCAGCAGGCCTCCCGGGACAGGGGGTTTTGGGGCCAACGTCCTGACTTTC. It yields the protein CASRPPGTGGFGANVLTF.

This clonotype was detected once. The V call is TRBV6-1, the J call TRBJ2-7, with 7 bases aligning to TRBD1. This CDR3 has 15 residues. CDR1 and CDR2 from the germline V gene are MNHNS and SASEGT. Germline trimming cut 1 base from V and 3 bases from J; bases unmatched to any gene: 6. The CDR3 reads CASSEGGTAIYEQYF. The CDR3 DNA reads as TGTGCCAGCAGTGAAGGAGGGACAGCCATCTACGAGCAGTACTTC.

V gene TRBV3-1 combines with J gene TRBJ2-7, with D possibly being TRBD1 or TRBD2 (5 bases each). The germline V and J ends were trimmed by 5 bases and 1 base, with 9 bases remaining between them. CDR1 is LGHDT and CDR2 is YNNKEL in the germline V gene (reference sequence). The CDR3 is made up of 13 amino acids. This chain's CDR3 is CASSDWGSYEQYF. CDR3 bases: TGTGCCAGCAGCGACTGGGGGTCCTACGAGCAGTACTTC.

This chain connects TRBV27 to TRBJ1-2; D is unclear. CDR1 and CDR2 from the germline V gene are MNHEY and SMNVEV (reference sequence). The V end was cut by 1 base, the J end by 3 bases, with 9 bases between. The CDR3 extends over 14 amino acids. DNA of the CDR3: TGTGCCAGCAGTTTATTGGGGTCCGACTATGGCTACACCTTC. Amino acids: CASSLLGSDYGYTF.

The chain couples TRBV15 to TRBJ2-5, with D possibly being TRBD1 (6 bases). The CDR3 is 15 amino acids. V lost 1 base, J lost 5 bases, and 14 bases lay in between. Germline V gene sequence: CDR1 LNHNV, CDR2 YYDKDF (reference sequence). Here the CDR3 reads CATSRGRGPKETQYF. DNA of the CDR3: TGTGCCACCAGCAGAGGCAGGGGACCAAAGGAGACCCAGTACTTC.

The chain joins TRBV9 to TRBJ2-1; TRBD2 aligns across 11 bases. The CDR3 consists of 17 residues. The germline V gene encodes CDR1 SGDLS and CDR2 YYNGEE. J lost 4 bases, V lost 0 bases, and 6 bases had no gene match. The CDR3 here is CASSVAPTSGVYNEQFF. In DNA, the CDR3 is TGTGCCAGCAGCGTAGCTCCGACTAGCGGGGTTTACAATGAGCAGTTCTTC.

This chain uses TRBV30 with TRBJ1-2; D gene ambiguous. Germline CDR1 is GTSNPN and CDR2 is SVGIG (reference sequence). V lost 3 bases and J lost 5, with 7 bases in between. This CDR3 is built from 11 residues. The CDR3 nucleotides read TGTGCCTGGAGCGGCGGGTATGGCTACACCTTC. Translation gives CAWSGGYGYTF.

The rearrangement links TRBV12-3 or TRBV12-4 to TRBJ1-1; no definite D call. V was shortened by 5 bases and J by 1 base, with 5 bases between the two germline ends. The CDR3 length is 12 residues. CDR3 protein: CASSPPNTEAFF. The CDR3 DNA follows: TGTGCCAGCAGTCCACCGAACACTGAAGCTTTCTTT.

This rearrangement joins TRBV6-2 or TRBV6-3 to TRBJ2-2; D is ambiguous. The germline V gene encodes CDR1 MNHEY and CDR2 SVGEGT. This CDR3 region has 11 residues. Trimming took off 2 bases at V and 6 bases at J, with 1 base between the two ends. DNA for the CDR3: TGTGCCAGCAGTTACCCCGGGGAGCTGTTTTTT. It encodes CASSYPGELFF.

The chain uses TRBV9 and TRBJ2-5; D perhaps matches TRBD1 (6 bases). CDR3 length equals 15 residues. Trimming cost V 0 bases and J 1 base, with 10 bases left between them. Germline CDR1 reads SGDLS; CDR2 reads YYNGEE. The CDR3 sequence is CASSVEGDRQETQYF. CDR3 bases: TGTGCCAGCAGCGTAGAGGGGGACCGCCAAGAGACCCAGTACTTC. Filled out from reference TRBV9 and TRBJ2-5, the complete variable domain reads DSGVTQTPKHLITATGQRVTLRCSPRSGDLSVYWYQQSLDQGLQFLIQYYNGEERAKGNILERFSAQQFPDLHSELNLSSLELGDSALYFCASSVEGDRQETQYFGPGTRLLVL.

This clonotype was recorded only once. V gene TRBV12-5 combines with J gene TRBJ2-7; D remains unclear. Trimming removed 6 bases from V and 2 bases from J, with 11 bases in between. Germline CDR1 LGHNT, CDR2 FRNRAP. This CDR3 region has 13 residues. The CDR3, as DNA: TGTGCTAGTGGCTGGTCCACTACCTACGAGCAGTACTTC. Its translation is CASGWSTTYEQYF.

V usage is TRBV12-3 or TRBV12-4 and J usage is TRBJ1-2; tentative D call: TRBD1 (6 bases). The CDR3 totals 13 residues. V dropped 1 base and J dropped 6 bases, with 9 bases sitting between them. Here the CDR3 DNA reads TGTGCCAGCAGTTTAGGTACAGGGCATGGCTACACCTTC. Amino acid sequence: CASSLGTGHGYTF.

The J gene is TRBJ2-1, the V gene TRBV2; the D gene is possibly TRBD1 (5 bases). CDR1 is SNHLY and CDR2 is FYNNEI in the germline V gene. V lost 0 bases, J lost 9 bases, and 9 bases lay in between. This CDR3 region has 13 residues. The CDR3 is CASSEAQGTEQFF. The CDR3 coding sequence is TGTGCCAGCAGTGAAGCGCAGGGAACTGAGCAGTTCTTC.

The chain recombines TRBV2 with TRBJ2-2; no reliable D call. The CDR3 loop spans 13 amino acids. V was clipped by 6 bases and J by 6 bases, with 11 bases between them. Germline values: CDR1 SNHLY, CDR2 FYNNEI. The CDR3 reads CASRDLAAGELFF. The CDR3 region has the DNA TGTGCCAGCAGGGACCTGGCGGCCGGGGAGCTGTTTTTT.

This rearrangement joins TRBV5-4 to TRBJ2-4; D unclear. V lost 5 bases and J 8 bases, leaving 14 bases between the germline ends. The V gene's germline CDR1 is SGHNT and CDR2 YYREEE (reference sequence). The CDR3 extends over 13 amino acids. DNA for the CDR3: TGTGCCAGCAGGTCCACCGTTACCCACATTCAGTACTTC. Translation gives CASRSTVTHIQYF.

This chain connects TRBV7-7 to TRBJ2-1; 8 nucleotides match TRBD1. Germline CDR1 reads SSHAT; CDR2 reads FNYEAQ (reference sequence). J lost 6 bases, V lost 6 bases, and 10 bases had no gene match. The CDR3 totals 15 residues. CDR3 sequence (DNA): TGTGCCAGCAGTCCCGGACAGGGCAAGGGCAATGAGCAGTTCTTC. This encodes CASSPGQGKGNEQFF. The whole variable domain, remainder taken from reference TRBV7-7 and TRBJ2-1, is GAGVSQSPRYKVTKRGQDVTLRCDPISSHATLYWYQQALGQGPEFLTYFNYEAQPDKSGLPSDRFSAERPEGSISTLTIQRTEQRDSAMYRCASSPGQGKGNEQFFGPGTRLTVL.

The rearrangement joins TRBV13 to TRBJ2-4, with TRBD1 as a possible D gene (7 bases). CDR3 length equals 15 residues. Germline V gene lookup returns CDR1 PRHDT and CDR2 FYEKMQ (reference sequence). V lost 5 bases and J 3 bases, leaving 14 bases between the germline ends. CDR3 in amino acids: CASSLQGRIKNIQYF. The CDR3 DNA sequence: TGTGCCAGCAGCCTACAGGGGAGGATCAAAAACATTCAGTACTTC.

The V gene is TRBV6-5, the J gene TRBJ2-1, with a weak D call TRBD2 (6 bases). CDR3 length: 12 amino acids. Germline CDR1 and CDR2: MNHEY and SVGAGI. Trimming stripped 8 bases from V and 7 bases from J, with 12 bases between. CDR3 sequence: CASRIGGNEQFF. DNA for the CDR3: TGTGCCAGCCGAATTGGAGGGAATGAGCAGTTCTTC.

The rearrangement uses TRBV10-2 and TRBJ2-1; TRBD2 is a possible D gene (6 bases). Germline V gene sequence: CDR1 WSHSY, CDR2 SAAADI. Trimming stripped 5 bases from V and 7 bases from J, with 15 bases between. This CDR3 spans 14 amino acids. The CDR3 DNA reads as TGCGCCAGCAGTCTACTAGCCTCGTTAAATGAGCAGTTCTTC. Residues: CASSLLASLNEQFF.